Below, 21 T cell receptor beta chains from the same sample are listed, as sequenced in a study of shared clonotypes between healthy human individuals. TCRdb keeps only in-frame clones here, not all; method: immunoSEQ multiplex PCR. Altogether about 230,000 clones are present, just over 65% being singletons, with the ten largest covering approximately 12%. Sequencing was carried out using memory CD4+ T cells sorted from blood. Subset described: CD45RA-negative fraction. These receptors all come from a man between 25 and 39 years old in good health.

DNA for the CDR3: TGTGCCAGCAGCTTTACAGGGATCAGGGGTGAAAAACTGTTTTTT. Its protein is CASSFTGIRGEKLFF. The rearrangement joins TRBV7-8 to TRBJ1-4; possibly TRBD1 for D (6 bases). The CDR3 sequence is 15 residues long. The germline V gene has CDR1 SGHVS and CDR2 FQNEAQ. Trimming pared 3 bases from V and 7 bases from J, leaving 15 bases between.

The chain combines TRBV10-3 with TRBJ2-5; the match to TRBD2 covers 14 bases. Germline lookup yields CDR1 ENHRY and CDR2 SYGVKD. Trimming cost V 4 bases and J 4 bases; bases outside gene matches: 11. The CDR3 has 18 residues. The CDR3 DNA is TGTGCCATCAGTGCATATATGGGACTAGCGGGAGACTTAGAGACCCAGTACTTC. Translation: CAISAYMGLAGDLETQYF.

This rearrangement joins TRBV5-4 to TRBJ2-3, with 7 bases aligning to TRBD2. The V gene end was trimmed by 4 bases and the J gene end by 3 bases; junction bases not matched to a gene: 11. This CDR3 has 16 residues. Germline assignment: CDR1 SGHNT and CDR2 YYREEE (reference sequence). DNA of the CDR3: TGTGCCAGCAGCGCCCGACTAGCTGTGGGGACAGATACGCAGTATTTT. This gives the protein CASSARLAVGTDTQYF.

V is TRBV10-3 and J is TRBJ2-3; 7 bases align to TRBD1. The CDR3 is 14 amino acids. The germline V gene encodes CDR1 ENHRY and CDR2 SYGVKD. V dropped 4 bases and J dropped 2; count of bases not matched to a gene: 3. The CDR3 DNA is TGTGCCATCAGTGGGGACAGTTCCACAGATACGCAGTATTTT. Protein sequence: CAISGDSSTDTQYF.

This chain joins TRBV5-1 and TRBJ2-7; D ambiguous. Germline lookup yields CDR1 SGHRS and CDR2 YFSETQ. The CDR3 runs to 13 residues. The V and J ends lost 2 bases and 0 bases respectively, with 6 bases between them. CDR3 sequence reads: CASSFDRSYEQYF. The CDR3 DNA reads as TGCGCCAGCAGCTTTGACCGCTCCTACGAGCAGTACTTC.

The CDR3: CATSPLSFGTSGQETQYF. CDR3 DNA: TGTGCCACCAGCCCTCTCTCCTTCGGGACTAGCGGCCAAGAGACCCAGTACTTC. The chain uses TRBV15 and TRBJ2-5, with TRBD2 identical over 11 bases. J gave up 1 base and V 5 bases, and 12 bases lay outside the gene matches. This CDR3 has 18 residues. The V gene's germline CDR1 is LNHNV and CDR2 YYDKDF (reference sequence).

This sequence joins TRBV7-2 and TRBJ1-1; the D gene is possibly TRBD1 (5 bases). Deletions cut 7 bases from V and 1 base from J, with 13 bases between. Per germline, CDR1 SGHTA and CDR2 FQGNSA. The CDR3 runs to 14 residues. This chain's CDR3 is CASTFSGPNTEAFF. CDR3 coding DNA: TGTGCCAGCACCTTCTCAGGGCCGAACACTGAAGCTTTCTTT. The variable domain in full, with the rest retrieved from reference TRBV7-2 and TRBJ1-1, is GAGVSQSPSNKVTEKGKDVELRCDPISGHTALYWYRQSLGQGLEFLIYFQGNSAPDKSGLPSDRFSAERTGGSVSTLTIQRTQQEDSAVYLCASTFSGPNTEAFFGQGTRLTVV.

The chain couples TRBV23-1 to TRBJ1-1, with 10 bases matching TRBD1. TRBV23-1 is recorded as an ORF, its role being uncertain. J lost 0 bases, V lost 2 bases, and 9 bases had no gene match. This CDR3 spans 18 amino acids. The CDR3 DNA sequence: TGCGCCAGCAGTCAACCCCGGGACAGGGGTAGGGTGAACACTGAAGCTTTCTTT. Its translation: CASSQPRDRGRVNTEAFF.

The count of this clone is one. The chain recombines TRBV5-4 with TRBJ2-7; TRBD1 is a possible D gene (6 bases). The germline V and J ends were trimmed by 1 base and 0 bases, with 11 bases remaining between them. This CDR3 is 15 amino acids long. Germline loops: CDR1 SGHNT, CDR2 YYREEE (reference sequence). CDR3 in amino acids: CASSLSRGSSYEQYF. The CDR3 region has the DNA TGTGCCAGCAGCTTGTCGAGGGGGAGCTCCTACGAGCAGTACTTC. The complete variable domain, with remaining parts taken from reference TRBV5-4 and TRBJ2-7, reads ETGVTQSPTHLIKTRGQQVTLRCSSQSGHNTVSWYQQALGQGPQFIFQYYREEENGRGNFPPRFSGLQFPNYSSELNVNALELDDSALYLCASSLSRGSSYEQYFGPGTRLTVT.

J is TRBJ1-5 and V is TRBV9, with D hard to call. V gave up 2 bases and J gave up 0 bases, with 3 bases separating them. Germline assignment: CDR1 SGDLS and CDR2 YYNGEE. CDR3 length equals 13 residues. Here the CDR3 reads CASSVYSNQPQHF. CDR3 DNA sequence: TGTGCCAGCAGCGTTTATAGCAATCAGCCCCAGCATTTT.

The chain uses TRBV18 and TRBJ2-7; D is ambiguous. The CDR3 consists of 14 residues. V shed 0 bases and J shed 0 bases, with 6 bases lying between them. Germline CDR1 reads KGHSH; CDR2 reads LQKENI. The CDR3 sequence: CASSPPGYSYEQYF. CDR3 sequence (DNA): TGTGCCAGCTCACCACCAGGTTACTCCTACGAGCAGTACTTC.

This clone has only one observation. The V gene is TRBV5-6, the J gene TRBJ2-5; D is perhaps TRBD2 (6 bases). Per germline, CDR1 SGHDT and CDR2 YYEEEE. Trimming took off 3 bases at V and 2 bases at J, with 14 bases between the two ends. The CDR3 consists of 15 residues. The CDR3 region has the DNA TGTGCCAGCAGCTCCACCGGCCGGGGGCAAGAGACCCAGTACTTC. The encoded protein is CASSSTGRGQETQYF.

This clone was counted only a few times. This sequence joins TRBV6-5 and TRBJ2-3; D gene ambiguous. The CDR3 length is 11 residues. CDR1 is MNHEY, CDR2 SVGAGI, per germline. V lost 6 bases and J lost 2, with 3 bases in between. CDR3 DNA sequence: TGTGCCAGCAGGTACACAGATACGCAGTATTTT. This translates into CASRYTDTQYF.

The rearrangement uses TRBV5-1 and TRBJ2-1; D is ambiguous. Between the trimmed V and J ends, which lost 4 bases and 8 bases, there was a span of 16 bases. The CDR3 is made up of 14 amino acids. From germline, CDR1 is SGHRS and CDR2 YFSETQ. This CDR3 reads CASSSRALLDEQFF. As DNA, the CDR3 is TGCGCCAGCAGCAGCCGGGCCCTTCTGGATGAGCAGTTCTTC.

This clone was detected a few times. J is TRBJ2-1 and V is TRBV5-1; D is ambiguous. V was pared by 4 bases and J by 4 bases, with 12 bases between. CDR1 is SGHRS, CDR2 YFSETQ, per germline. The CDR3 is 14 residues long. Here the CDR3 reads CASSVEHGYNEQFF. For the CDR3, the DNA is TGCGCCAGCAGCGTCGAACACGGTTACAATGAGCAGTTCTTC.

This chain joins TRBV2 and TRBJ1-1, with 8 nucleotides matching TRBD1. Losses at the gene ends were 6 bases for V and 5 bases for J; bases not matched to a gene: 11. The germline V gene has CDR1 SNHLY and CDR2 FYNNEI. The CDR3 runs 15 residues. DNA of the CDR3: TGTGCCAGCAGACTCAGCACAGGGGGATGGACTGAAGCTTTCTTT. Its translation is CASRLSTGGWTEAFF.

This clone has just one count. V usage is TRBV7-2 and J usage is TRBJ2-1; possible D gene TRBD2, 5 bases. The V end lost 2 bases, the J end lost 4 bases, and 12 bases lay between the germline ends. This CDR3 spans 15 amino acids. CDR1 and CDR2 from the germline V gene are SGHTA and FQGNSA. The chain's CDR3 is CASSLRWERYNEQFF. The CDR3 coding sequence is TGTGCCAGCAGCTTAAGGTGGGAGCGGTACAATGAGCAGTTCTTC.

V gene TRBV12-5 combines with J gene TRBJ2-7; D uncertain. Trimming took 3 bases from V and 5 from J, leaving 5 bases between them. The germline gives CDR1 LGHNT, CDR2 FRNRAP. CDR3 length: 11 amino acids. DNA for the CDR3: TGTGCTAGTGGTTTCGAGGACGAGCAGTACTTC. Amino acids: CASGFEDEQYF.

The V gene is TRBV28, the J gene TRBJ1-4; 9 bases align to TRBD1. CDR3 length equals 16 residues. The V and J ends lost 4 bases and 6 bases, in that order; junction bases with no gene match: 9. The germline V gene encodes CDR1 MDHEN and CDR2 SYDVKM. CDR3 nucleotide sequence: TGTGCCAGCAGTTCCGCCGGGACAGGGCAGCATGAAAAACTGTTTTTT. The encoded protein is CASSSAGTGQHEKLFF.

The V call is TRBV28, the J call TRBJ2-1, with TRBD2 matching over 10 bases. Per the germline V gene, CDR1 is MDHEN and CDR2 is SYDVKM. Trimming took 4 bases from V and 7 from J; bases not matched to a gene: 10. This CDR3 contains 16 residues. The CDR3 DNA follows: TGTGCCAGCAGTTACCTTACTAGCGGGGAAAAAAATGAGCAGTTCTTC. Protein sequence: CASSYLTSGEKNEQFF. The full variable domain, completed using reference TRBV28 and TRBJ2-1, is DVKVTQSSRYLVKRTGEKVFLECVQDMDHENMFWYRQDPGLGLRLIYFSYDVKMKEKGDIPEGYSVSREKKERFSLILESASTNQTSMYLCASSYLTSGEKNEQFFGPGTRLTVL.

This chain joins TRBV14 and TRBJ1-1; D is unresolved. Trimming cost V 8 bases and J 0 bases, with 10 bases left between them. Germline V gives CDR1 SGHDN, CDR2 FVKESK. CDR3 length: 13 residues. The CDR3 protein is CASGLGLNTEAFF. The DNA for the CDR3 is TGTGCCAGCGGCTTAGGTTTGAACACTGAAGCTTTCTTT.